Presented here are 12 T cell receptor beta chains from one specimen sequenced in a study of T cell changes during pregnancy in multiple sclerosis. The method was immunoSEQ multiplex PCR; TCRdb's version includes in-frame clones alone and lacks a portion of them. Among under 80,000 clones listed, roughly 88% were seen once. The sequenced sample was peripheral blood, obtained in the first trimester of pregnancy. The receptors were sampled from a female donor with multiple sclerosis, enrolled in a pregnancy study.

The genes are TRBV4-3 and TRBJ2-2; D may be TRBD2 (5 bases). This CDR3 comprises 15 residues. Deletions cut 1 base from V and 2 bases from J, with 8 bases between. Germline V gene data show CDR1 as LGHNA and CDR2 as YSLEER. For the CDR3, the DNA is TGCGCCAGCAGCCAAGTCGGGGTAAACACCGGGGAGCTGTTTTTT. This gives the protein CASSQVGVNTGELFF.

V is TRBV11-2 and J is TRBJ2-3, with D possibly matching TRBD2 (6 bases). Germline CDR1 SGHAT, CDR2 FQNNGV. This CDR3 has 13 amino acids. Between the trimmed V and J ends, which lost 1 base and 6 bases, there was a span of 8 bases. The CDR3 nucleotides are TGTGCCAGCAGCTTAGCGGGAGCGGATACGCAGTATTTT. It encodes CASSLAGADTQYF.

The chain links TRBV19 to TRBJ2-1; possible D gene TRBD1, 5 bases. The CDR3 sequence is 13 residues long. V gave up 5 bases and J gave up 9 bases, with 14 bases separating them. Germline assignment: CDR1 LNHDA and CDR2 SQIVND (reference sequence). As DNA, the CDR3 is TGTGCCAGTAGTTCAATGACAGACAGTGAGCAGTTCTTC. Translated: CASSSMTDSEQFF.

The table lists this clone with a few counts. The V gene is TRBV6-6, the J gene TRBJ1-1; TRBD1 might be the D (5 bases). CDR1 and CDR2 (germline): MNHNY, SVGAGI (reference sequence). There are 13 residues in the CDR3. The V gene lost 2 bases and the J gene lost 4 bases, with 8 bases spanning the gap. The CDR3 coding sequence is TGTGCCAGCAGTTACCGGGGGGGCACTGAAGCTTTCTTT. This encodes CASSYRGGTEAFF.

The rearrangement uses TRBV5-1 and TRBJ2-3; D perhaps matches TRBD1 (5 bases). This CDR3 has 15 residues. Trimming removed 7 bases from V and 0 bases from J, with 15 bases in between. The V gene's germline CDR1 is SGHRS and CDR2 YFSETQ. The CDR3 sequence is CASSPMTASTDTQYF. The DNA for the CDR3 is TGCGCCAGCTCCCCGATGACAGCTAGCACAGATACGCAGTATTTT.

The chain couples TRBV5-1 to TRBJ2-1; 15 bases align to TRBD2. Germline V CDR1 and CDR2: SGHRS, YFSETQ. CDR3 length equals 18 residues. The ends lost 3 bases at V and 1 base at J; junction bases unmatched: 5. CDR3 sequence: CASSSGLAGGVSYNEQFF. As DNA, the CDR3 is TGCGCCAGCAGCTCCGGACTAGCGGGAGGGGTATCCTACAATGAGCAGTTCTTC. Together with reference TRBV5-1 and TRBJ2-1, the CDR3 gives the full variable domain: KAGVTQTPRYLIKTRGQQVTLSCSPISGHRSVSWYQQTPGQGLQFLFEYFSETQRNKGNFPGRFSGRQFSNSRSEMNVSTLELGDSALYLCASSSGLAGGVSYNEQFFGPGTRLTVL.

The J gene is TRBJ1-4, the V gene TRBV5-1; D possibly corresponds to TRBD1 (5 bases). Trimming took 0 bases from V and 7 from J, leaving 13 bases between them. The CDR3 has 15 amino acids. Germline CDR1 reads SGHRS; CDR2 reads YFSETQ. This CDR3 is CASSLAQGTGEKLFF. For the CDR3, the DNA is TGCGCCAGCAGCTTGGCCCAGGGTACTGGTGAAAAACTGTTTTTT.

The rearrangement uses TRBV11-2 and TRBJ2-1; 7 bases are a match to TRBD2. The CDR3 covers 14 residues. Germline-derived CDR1 and CDR2 are SGHAT and FQNNGV. V lost 5 bases to trimming and J lost 3 bases; unmatched junction nucleotides: 4. CDR3 in DNA: TGTGCCAGCAGCGTAGCGGGTCACTACAATGAGCAGTTCTTC. Its protein is CASSVAGHYNEQFF.

This chain uses TRBV6-5 with TRBJ2-3; a possible D gene is TRBD2 (6 bases). Germline values: CDR1 MNHEY, CDR2 SVGAGI. CDR3 size: 16 residues. V lost 2 bases and J 3 bases, leaving 15 bases between the germline ends. The chain's CDR3 is CASSYLVGGGTDTQYF. For the CDR3, the DNA is TGTGCCAGCAGTTACCTAGTGGGAGGAGGAACAGATACGCAGTATTTT.

CDR3 DNA: TGTGCCAGCTCACCGCGCCGACTCGGGACGGGGGATAGCAATCAGCCCCAGCATTTT. Residues: CASSPRRLGTGDSNQPQHF. This sequence joins TRBV18 and TRBJ1-5; a weak D match, TRBD1 (5 bases). This CDR3 is 19 amino acids long. Germline loops: CDR1 KGHSH, CDR2 LQKENI. Trimming left V 3 bases short and J 0 bases short, with 21 bases between.

The chain recombines TRBV30 with TRBJ2-1; maybe TRBD2 (6 bases). The CDR3 contains 12 residues. The germline V and J ends were trimmed by 6 bases and 10 bases, with 16 bases remaining between them. Germline values: CDR1 GTSNPN, CDR2 SVGIG (reference sequence). The CDR3 sequence is CACHGKGLEQFF. The CDR3 DNA reads as TGTGCCTGCCACGGGAAGGGACTCGAGCAGTTCTTC.

This chain uses TRBV29-1 with TRBJ2-2; 9 nucleotides align to TRBD2. Germline values: CDR1 SQVTM, CDR2 ANQGSEA. There are 14 residues in the CDR3. After removal of 5 bases from V and 2 bases from J, the junction contained 3 bases not matched to a gene. CDR3 in DNA: TGCAGCGTTCTAGCGGGGATAAACACCGGGGAGCTGTTTTTT. Its translation is CSVLAGINTGELFF.